This T cell receptor beta chain was sequenced in a study of T cell repertoires in cytomegalovirus infection. Study-level information: Public signatures in TCR beta pointed to CMV infection and matching HLA type.

Germline-derived CDR1 and CDR2 are MDHEN and SYDVKM. Trimming took 5 bases from V and 4 from J, leaving 11 bases between them. This CDR3 is built from 13 residues. MiXCR, run by TCRdb on the reads, gives a single entry per CDR3 protein. Among approximately 180,000 distinct CDR3 sequences, roughly 9.8% were seen once, and the ten largest hold approximately 4.6%. This clonotype was detected only a few times. The chain recombines TRBV28 with TRBJ2-5; the D gene is possibly TRBD1 (6 bases). The TCR sequence derives from a human donor in good health (CMV status not recorded). Some clones in this sample may be carry-over from other donors' samples. Source material: PBMCs. The CDR3 DNA reads as TGTGCCAGCAGTAGGACAGTCCCAGAGACCCAGTACTTC. Its translation is CASSRTVPETQYF.